This TCR gamma chain was identified in a study of intestinal T cells in coeliac disease. Across the study: TRG cohort coeliac patients averaged approximately 17 years; controls averaged about 55.

Points from the study as a whole: TRG clustering correctly classified most of the roughly 54 biopsies (94.4%).

LymphoTrack primers amplified TRG sequences from 200 to 250 ng of biopsy DNA. TCRdb re-called the multiplex PCR reads using CATT. The profile covers approximately 810 gamma-chain clones, with less than 45% appearing a single time and 21% taken by the ten largest. This CDR3 is built from 14 residues. J lost 8 bases, V lost 6 bases, and 16 bases had no gene match. Germline V gene sequence: CDR1 EGSNGY, CDR2 YDSYNSKV. Each case's genomic DNA was extracted from ten roughly 5.1-µm formalin-fixed paraffin-embedded scrolls. A remark on this clone: Its antigen is not identified.

The TCR sequence derives from a human donor with celiac disease. The sequenced sample was a duodenal biopsy. V is TRGV2 and J is TRGJ1 or TRGJ2. The CDR3 spells CATWTASIIDKKLF. The CDR3 region has the DNA TGTGCCACCTGGACGGCTTCGATTATTGATAAGAAACTCTTT.